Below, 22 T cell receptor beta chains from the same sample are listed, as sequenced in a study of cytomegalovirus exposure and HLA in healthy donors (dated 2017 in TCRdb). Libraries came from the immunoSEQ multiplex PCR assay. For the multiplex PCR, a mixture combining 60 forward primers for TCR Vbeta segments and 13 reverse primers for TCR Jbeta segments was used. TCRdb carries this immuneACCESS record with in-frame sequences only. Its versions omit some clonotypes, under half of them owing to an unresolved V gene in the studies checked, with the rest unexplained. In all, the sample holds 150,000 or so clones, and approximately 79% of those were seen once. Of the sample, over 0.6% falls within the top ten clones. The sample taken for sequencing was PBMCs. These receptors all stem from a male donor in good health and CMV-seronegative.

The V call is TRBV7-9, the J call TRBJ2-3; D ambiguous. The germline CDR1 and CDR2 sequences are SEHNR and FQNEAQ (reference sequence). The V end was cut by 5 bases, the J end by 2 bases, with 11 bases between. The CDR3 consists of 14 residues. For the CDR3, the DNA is TGTGCCAGCAGCCAATCTGAGGTCACAGATACGCAGTATTTT. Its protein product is CASSQSEVTDTQYF.

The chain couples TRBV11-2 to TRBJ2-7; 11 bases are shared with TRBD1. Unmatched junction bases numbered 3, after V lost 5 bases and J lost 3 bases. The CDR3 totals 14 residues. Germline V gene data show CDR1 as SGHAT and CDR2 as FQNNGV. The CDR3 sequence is CASSPGTGGYEQYF. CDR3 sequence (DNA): TGTGCCAGCAGCCCCGGGACAGGGGGCTACGAGCAGTACTTC.

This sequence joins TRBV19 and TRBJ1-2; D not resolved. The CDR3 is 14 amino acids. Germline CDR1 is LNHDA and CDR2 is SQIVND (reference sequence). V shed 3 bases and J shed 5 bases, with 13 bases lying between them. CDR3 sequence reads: CASSIPGPWYGYTF. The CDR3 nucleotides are TGTGCCAGTAGTATCCCAGGTCCCTGGTATGGCTACACCTTC.

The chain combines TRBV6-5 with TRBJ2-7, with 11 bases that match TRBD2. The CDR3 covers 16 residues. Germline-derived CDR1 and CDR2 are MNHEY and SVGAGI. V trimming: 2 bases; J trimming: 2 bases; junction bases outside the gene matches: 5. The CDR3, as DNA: TGTGCCAGCAGTTACACCCTAGCGGGGGGTACCTACGAGCAGTACTTC. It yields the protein CASSYTLAGGTYEQYF.

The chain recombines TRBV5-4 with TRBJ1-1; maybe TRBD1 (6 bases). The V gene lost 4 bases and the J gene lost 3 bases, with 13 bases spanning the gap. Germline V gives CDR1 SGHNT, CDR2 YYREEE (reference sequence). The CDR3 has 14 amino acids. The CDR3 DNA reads TGTGCCAGCAGCGGAAGGGAGGGGGACACTGAAGCTTTCTTT. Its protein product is CASSGREGDTEAFF. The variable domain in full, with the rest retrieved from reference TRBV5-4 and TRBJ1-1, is ETGVTQSPTHLIKTRGQQVTLRCSSQSGHNTVSWYQQALGQGPQFIFQYYREEENGRGNFPPRFSGLQFPNYSSELNVNALELDDSALYLCASSGREGDTEAFFGQGTRLTVV.

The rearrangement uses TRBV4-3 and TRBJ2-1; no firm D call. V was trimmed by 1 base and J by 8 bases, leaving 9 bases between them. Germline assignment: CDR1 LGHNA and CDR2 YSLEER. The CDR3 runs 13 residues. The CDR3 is CASSQGPVHEQFF. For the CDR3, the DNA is TGCGCCAGCAGCCAAGGTCCGGTACATGAGCAGTTCTTC.

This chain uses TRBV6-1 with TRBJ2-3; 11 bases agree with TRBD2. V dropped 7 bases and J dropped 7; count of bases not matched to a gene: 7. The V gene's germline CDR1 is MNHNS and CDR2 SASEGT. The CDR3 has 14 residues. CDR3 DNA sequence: TGTGCCAGCACGCTAGCGGGGGGATCGAATACGCAGTATTTT. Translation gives CASTLAGGSNTQYF.

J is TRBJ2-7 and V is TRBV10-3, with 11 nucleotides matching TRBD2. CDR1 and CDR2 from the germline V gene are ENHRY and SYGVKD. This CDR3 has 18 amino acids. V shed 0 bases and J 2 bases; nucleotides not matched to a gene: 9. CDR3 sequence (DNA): TGTGCCATCAGTGAGTCGACGGCTAGCGGGGGGATACCCTACGAGCAGTACTTC. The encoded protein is CAISESTASGGIPYEQYF.

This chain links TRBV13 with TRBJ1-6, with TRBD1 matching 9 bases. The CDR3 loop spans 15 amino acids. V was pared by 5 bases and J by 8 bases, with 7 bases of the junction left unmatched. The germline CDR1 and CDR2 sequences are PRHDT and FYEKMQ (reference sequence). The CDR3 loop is CASSLTGTGYSPLHF. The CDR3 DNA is TGTGCCAGCAGCCTTACGGGGACAGGGTATTCACCCCTCCACTTT. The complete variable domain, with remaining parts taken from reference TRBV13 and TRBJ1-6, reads AAGVIQSPRHLIKEKRETATLKCYPIPRHDTVYWYQQGPGQDPQFLISFYEKMQSDKGSIPDRFSAQQFSDYHSELNMSSLELGDSALYFCASSLTGTGYSPLHFGNGTRLTVT.

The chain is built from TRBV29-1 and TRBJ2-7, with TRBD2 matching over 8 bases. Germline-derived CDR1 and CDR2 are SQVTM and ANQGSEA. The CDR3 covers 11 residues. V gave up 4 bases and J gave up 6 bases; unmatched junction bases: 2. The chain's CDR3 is CSVVRGAEQYF. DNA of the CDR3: TGCAGCGTTGTGCGGGGGGCCGAGCAGTACTTC.

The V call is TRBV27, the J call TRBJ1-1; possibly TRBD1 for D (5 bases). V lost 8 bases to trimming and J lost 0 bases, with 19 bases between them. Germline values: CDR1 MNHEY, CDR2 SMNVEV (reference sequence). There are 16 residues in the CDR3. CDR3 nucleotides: TGTGCCAGCGGAAGTAGGGAGGGGCTGGTGAACACTGAAGCTTTCTTT. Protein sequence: CASGSREGLVNTEAFF.

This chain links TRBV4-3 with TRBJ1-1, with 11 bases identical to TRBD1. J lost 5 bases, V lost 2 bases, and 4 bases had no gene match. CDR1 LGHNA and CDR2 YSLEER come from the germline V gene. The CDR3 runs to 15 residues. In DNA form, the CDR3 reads TGCGCCAGCAGCCAACCCGGGACAGGGGGGACTGAAGCTTTCTTT. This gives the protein CASSQPGTGGTEAFF.

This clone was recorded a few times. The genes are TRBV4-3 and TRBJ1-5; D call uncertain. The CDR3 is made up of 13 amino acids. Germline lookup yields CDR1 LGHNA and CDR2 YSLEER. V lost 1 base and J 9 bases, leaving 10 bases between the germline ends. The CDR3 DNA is TGCGCCAGCAGCCAAGTGAGGATATGGCCCCAGCATTTT. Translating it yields CASSQVRIWPQHF.

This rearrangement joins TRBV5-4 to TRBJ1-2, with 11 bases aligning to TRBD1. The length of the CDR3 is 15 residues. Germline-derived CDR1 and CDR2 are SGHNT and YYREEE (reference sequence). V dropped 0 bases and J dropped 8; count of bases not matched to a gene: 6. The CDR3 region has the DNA TGTGCCAGCAGCTTGGTTATCGGGACAGGGGGAGGCTACACCTTC. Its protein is CASSLVIGTGGGYTF.

CDR3 loop: CSVAGTVYGYTF. CDR3 coding DNA: TGCAGCGTTGCCGGGACAGTCTATGGCTACACCTTC. V is TRBV29-1 and J is TRBJ1-2, with TRBD1 matching 7 bases. This CDR3 has 12 amino acids. The V segment lost 4 bases and the J segment 4 bases; nucleotides outside the gene matches: 3. Germline V gene sequence: CDR1 SQVTM, CDR2 ANQGSEA. Using reference TRBV29-1 and TRBJ1-2 for the parts outside the CDR3, the full variable domain is SAVISQKPSRDICQRGTSLTIQCQVDSQVTMMFWYRQQPGQSLTLIATANQGSEATYESGFVIDKFPISRPNLTFSTLTVSNMSPEDSSIYLCSVAGTVYGYTFGSGTRLTVV.

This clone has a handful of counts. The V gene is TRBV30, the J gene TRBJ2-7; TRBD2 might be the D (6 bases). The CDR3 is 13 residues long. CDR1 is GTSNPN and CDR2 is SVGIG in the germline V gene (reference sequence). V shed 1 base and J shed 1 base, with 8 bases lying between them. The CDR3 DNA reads TGTGCCTGGAGTGGGGCGGGGTCCTACGAGCAGTACTTC. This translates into CAWSGAGSYEQYF.

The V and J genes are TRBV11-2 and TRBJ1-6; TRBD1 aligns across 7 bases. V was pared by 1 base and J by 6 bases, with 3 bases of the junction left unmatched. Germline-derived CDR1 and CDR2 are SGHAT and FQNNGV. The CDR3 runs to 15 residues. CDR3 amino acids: CASSLGTGGNSPLHF. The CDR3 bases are TGTGCCAGCAGCTTAGGGACAGGCGGTAATTCACCCCTCCACTTT.

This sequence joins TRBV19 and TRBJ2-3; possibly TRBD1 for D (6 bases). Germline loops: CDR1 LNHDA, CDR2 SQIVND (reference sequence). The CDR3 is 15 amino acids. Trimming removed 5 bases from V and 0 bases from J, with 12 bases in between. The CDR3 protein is CASSLTGVSTDTQYF. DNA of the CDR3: TGTGCCAGTAGTTTGACAGGAGTCAGCACAGATACGCAGTATTTT.

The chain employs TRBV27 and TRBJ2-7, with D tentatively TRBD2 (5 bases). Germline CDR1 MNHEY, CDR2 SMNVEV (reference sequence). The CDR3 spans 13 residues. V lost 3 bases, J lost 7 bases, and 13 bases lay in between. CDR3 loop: CASSFASSMEQYF. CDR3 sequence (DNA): TGTGCCAGCAGTTTTGCTAGCAGTATGGAGCAGTACTTC.

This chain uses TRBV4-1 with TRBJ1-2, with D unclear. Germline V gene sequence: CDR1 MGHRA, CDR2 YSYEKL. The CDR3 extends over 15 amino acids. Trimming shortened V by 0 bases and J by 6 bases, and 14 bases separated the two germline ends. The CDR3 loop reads CASSQEASLGNGYTF. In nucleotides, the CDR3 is TGCGCCAGCAGCCAAGAGGCTAGCTTGGGGAATGGCTACACCTTC.

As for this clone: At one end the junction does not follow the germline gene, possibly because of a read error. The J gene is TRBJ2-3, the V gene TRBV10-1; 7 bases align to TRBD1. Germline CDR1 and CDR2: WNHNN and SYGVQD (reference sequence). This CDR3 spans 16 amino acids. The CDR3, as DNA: TGCCCCAGCCGTACCTTTAGGGGGCAGGTAACAGATACGCAGTATTTT. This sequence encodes CPSRTFRGQVTDTQYF.

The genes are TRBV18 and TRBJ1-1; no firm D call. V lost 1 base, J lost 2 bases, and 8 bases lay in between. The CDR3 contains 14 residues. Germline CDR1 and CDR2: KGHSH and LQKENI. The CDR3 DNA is TGTGCCAGCTCACCACAGACAATAAACACTGAAGCTTTCTTT. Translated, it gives CASSPQTINTEAFF. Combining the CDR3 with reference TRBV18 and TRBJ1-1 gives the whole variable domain NAGVMQNPRHLVRRRGQEARLRCSPMKGHSHVYWYRQLPEEGLKFMVYLQKENIIDESGMPKERFSAEFPKEGPSILRIQQVVRGDSAAYFCASSPQTINTEAFFGQGTRLTVV.